Below, one T cell receptor beta chain is given with its context. The data were taken from a study of control samples from healthy donors and cancer patients. Trimming at V came to 3 bases and at J to 5 bases, leaving 7 bases not matched to a gene. The CDR3 is 16 amino acids. Germline CDR1 reads SGHRS; CDR2 reads YFSETQ. Clones were sequenced by immunoSEQ multiplex PCR, and TCRdb holds only the in-frame ones, with some missing. The sample lists about 120,000 clones, more than 75% occurring once. This TCR was recovered from a woman aged 60 to 75 with lung cancer. J is TRBJ1-6 and V is TRBV5-1; 8 bases agree with TRBD1. The material sequenced was PBMCs. In nucleotides, the CDR3 is TGCGCCAGCAGCTCGGACAGGGACTCAAATAATTCACCCCTCCACTTT. Translated, it gives CASSSDRDSNNSPLHF.